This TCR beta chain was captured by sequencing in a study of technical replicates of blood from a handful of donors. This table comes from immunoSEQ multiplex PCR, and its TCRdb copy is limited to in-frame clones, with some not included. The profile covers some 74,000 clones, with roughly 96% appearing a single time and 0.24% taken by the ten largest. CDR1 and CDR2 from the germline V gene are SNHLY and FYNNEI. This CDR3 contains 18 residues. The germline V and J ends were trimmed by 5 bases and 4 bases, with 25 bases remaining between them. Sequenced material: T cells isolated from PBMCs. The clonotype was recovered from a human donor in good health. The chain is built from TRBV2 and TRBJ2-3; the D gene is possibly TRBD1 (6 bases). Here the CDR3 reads CASSFPGHRTLGSDTQYF. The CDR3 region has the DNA TGTGCCAGCAGTTTTCCGGGACACCGGACCCTGGGCTCAGATACGCAGTATTTT.